Shown below are 13 T cell receptor beta chains from a single sample sequenced in a study of blood T cell repertoires in COVID-19. Profiled with immunoSEQ multiplex PCR; TCRdb holds only in-frame clones, not every one. This table has a few hundred thousand clones, approximately 90% appearing once. The sequenced material came from PBMCs or T cells enriched from blood (not recorded which). These receptors came from a young woman in a cohort exposed to, infected with or recovered from COVID-19 (not recorded which).

The rearrangement links TRBV6-1 to TRBJ2-3; 9 positions match TRBD2. The CDR3 length is 15 residues. Trimming removed 2 bases from V and 6 bases from J; junction bases left unmatched: 6. The V gene's germline CDR1 is MNHNS and CDR2 SASEGT. The CDR3 region has the DNA TGTGCCAGCAGTGAAAGCGGGGGGACATTGGATACGCAGTATTTT. Its protein product is CASSESGGTLDTQYF.

The rearrangement uses TRBV12-5 and TRBJ1-3; D gene unclear. Trimming removed 0 bases from V and 4 bases from J, with 4 bases in between. This CDR3 is 13 amino acids long. Germline V gene sequence: CDR1 LGHNT, CDR2 FRNRAP. As DNA, the CDR3 is TGTGCTAGTGGTTTGGTACAGGGAAACACCATATATTTT. It codes for CASGLVQGNTIYF. Using reference TRBV12-5 and TRBJ1-3 for the parts outside the CDR3, the full variable domain is DARVTQTPRHKVTEMGQEVTMRCQPILGHNTVFWYRQTMMQGLELLAYFRNRAPLDDSGMPKDRFSAEMPDATLATLKIQPSEPRDSAVYFCASGLVQGNTIYFGEGSWLTVV.

This clone was picked up a small number of times. The CDR3 sequence: CASSPGTGLVTEAFF. The DNA for the CDR3 is TGTGCCAGCAGTCCCGGGACAGGTCTTGTCACTGAAGCTTTCTTT. The chain uses TRBV7-9 and TRBJ1-1; TRBD1 agrees at 8 bases. With V trimmed by 6 bases and J by 4 bases, 10 bases remained unmatched. CDR1 and CDR2 from the germline V gene are SEHNR and FQNEAQ (reference sequence). The CDR3 sequence is 15 residues long.

This rearrangement joins TRBV19 to TRBJ2-4, with 14 bases matching TRBD2. This CDR3 has 18 residues. The V and J ends lost 5 bases and 6 bases, in that order; junction bases with no gene match: 12. Germline-derived CDR1 and CDR2 are LNHDA and SQIVND (reference sequence). The CDR3 is CASSPSGLAGGMGNIQYF. In nucleotides, the CDR3 is TGTGCCAGTAGTCCCTCCGGACTAGCGGGGGGAATGGGAAACATTCAGTACTTC.

The chain has TRBV12-3 or TRBV12-4 and TRBJ2-5; D might be TRBD2 (5 bases). Trimming removed 8 bases at V and 5 bases at J, with 6 bases between. The CDR3 is 10 amino acids. CDR3 sequence (DNA): TGTGCCAGCTCGGGGGAGACCCAGTACTTC. Residues: CASSGETQYF.

The chain is built from TRBV6-5 and TRBJ1-4, with D unclear. V was clipped by 0 bases and J by 8 bases, with 10 bases between them. The V gene's germline CDR1 is MNHEY and CDR2 SVGAGI. The CDR3 runs to 14 residues. CDR3 nucleotides: TGTGCCAGCAGTTACTCCGGGTTAGTCGAAAAACTGTTTTTT. Amino acids: CASSYSGLVEKLFF.

The rearrangement joins TRBV5-4 to TRBJ2-3, with a tentative D call TRBD1 (7 bases). CDR3 length equals 17 residues. The germline V and J ends were trimmed by 4 bases and 7 bases, with 25 bases remaining between them. The V gene's germline CDR1 is SGHNT and CDR2 YYREEE (reference sequence). CDR3 sequence reads: CASSAPQGGPQENTQYF. CDR3 DNA sequence: TGTGCCAGCAGCGCACCTCAGGGGGGACCCCAGGAGAATACGCAGTATTTT.

V gene TRBV5-6 combines with J gene TRBJ2-7; 11 positions agree with TRBD2. Germline CDR1 and CDR2: SGHDT and YYEEEE. The CDR3 is 13 residues long. The V and J ends lost 7 bases and 5 bases, in that order; junction bases with no gene match: 5. The CDR3 is CASFTTSGNEQYF. DNA for the CDR3: TGTGCCAGCTTCACGACTAGCGGGAACGAGCAGTACTTC.

This clone was counted between two and nine times. The CDR3 reads CASSPRTGGNTEAFF. The CDR3 DNA is TGTGCCAGCAGTCCCAGGACAGGGGGGAACACTGAAGCTTTCTTT. The V and J genes are TRBV6-6 and TRBJ1-1, with 10 bases aligning to TRBD1. Germline values: CDR1 MNHNY, CDR2 SVGAGI (reference sequence). The CDR3 contains 15 residues. With V trimmed by 5 bases and J by 1 base, 4 bases remained unmatched.

The genes are TRBV5-1 and TRBJ1-1; D is unclear. There are 15 residues in the CDR3. V lost 2 bases to trimming and J lost 1 base, with 12 bases between them. Germline V CDR1 and CDR2: SGHRS, YFSETQ. As DNA, the CDR3 is TGCGCCAGCAGCTTCCGGAGTTTTTCGAACACTGAAGCTTTCTTT. Its protein is CASSFRSFSNTEAFF.

This clone was observed once. The CDR3, as DNA: TGTGCCAGCAGTGACGGGGTGAACACTGAAGCTTTCTTT. Its protein is CASSDGVNTEAFF. The chain links TRBV2 to TRBJ1-1, with unresolved D. The germline gives CDR1 SNHLY, CDR2 FYNNEI. The CDR3 has 13 residues. The V gene lost 3 bases and the J gene lost 0 bases, with 5 bases spanning the gap.

The chain combines TRBV6-6 with TRBJ2-1; D might be TRBD2 (5 bases). V shed 5 bases and J shed 8 bases, with 31 bases lying between them. This CDR3 spans 19 amino acids. Germline CDR1 and CDR2: MNHNY and SVGAGI (reference sequence). The CDR3 DNA reads TGTGCCAGCAGTCTCTTCGCCTTTTCCGGGTCCCGAGGGAAAGATGAGCAGTTCTTC. This translates into CASSLFAFSGSRGKDEQFF.

V is TRBV19 and J is TRBJ1-4; 7 positions match TRBD1. The CDR3 has 18 residues. CDR1 is LNHDA, CDR2 SQIVND, per germline (reference sequence). With V trimmed by 3 bases and J by 4 bases, 14 bases remained unmatched. For the CDR3, the DNA is TGTGCCAGTAGTATTTCGCGACAGGGTGGGGGTTTTAATGAAAAACTGTTTTTT. Residues: CASSISRQGGGFNEKLFF.